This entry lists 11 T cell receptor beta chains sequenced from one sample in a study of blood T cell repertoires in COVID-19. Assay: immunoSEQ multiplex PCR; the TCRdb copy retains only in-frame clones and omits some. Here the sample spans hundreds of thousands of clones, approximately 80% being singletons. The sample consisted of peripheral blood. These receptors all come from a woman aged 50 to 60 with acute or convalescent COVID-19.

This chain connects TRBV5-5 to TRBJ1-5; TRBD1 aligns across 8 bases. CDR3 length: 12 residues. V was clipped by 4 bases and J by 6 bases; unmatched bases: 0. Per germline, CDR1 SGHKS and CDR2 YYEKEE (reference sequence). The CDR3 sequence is CASSGQGQPQHF. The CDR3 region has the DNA TGTGCCAGCAGCGGACAGGGTCAGCCCCAGCATTTT.

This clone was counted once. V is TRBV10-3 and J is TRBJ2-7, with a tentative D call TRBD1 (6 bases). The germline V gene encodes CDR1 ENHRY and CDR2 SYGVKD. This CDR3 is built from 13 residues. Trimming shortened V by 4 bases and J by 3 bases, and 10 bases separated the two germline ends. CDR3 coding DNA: TGTGCCATCAGTGGTCGGACAGACTACGAGCAGTACTTC. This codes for CAISGRTDYEQYF.

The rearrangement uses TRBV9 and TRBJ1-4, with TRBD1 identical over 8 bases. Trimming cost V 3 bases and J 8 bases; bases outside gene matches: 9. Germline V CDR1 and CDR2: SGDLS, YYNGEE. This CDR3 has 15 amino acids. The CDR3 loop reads CASSARQGLGEKLFF. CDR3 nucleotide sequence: TGTGCCAGCAGCGCGCGACAGGGGCTGGGCGAAAAACTGTTTTTT.

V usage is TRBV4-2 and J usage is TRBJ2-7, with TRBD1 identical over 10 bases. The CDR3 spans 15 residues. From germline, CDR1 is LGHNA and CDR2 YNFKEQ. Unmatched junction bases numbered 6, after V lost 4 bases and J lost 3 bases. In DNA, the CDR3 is TGTGCCAGCAGCCTCACTGGGACAGGGGACTACGAGCAGTACTTC. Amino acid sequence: CASSLTGTGDYEQYF.

This CDR3 is CASTLTGDGEKLFF. CDR3 nucleotides: TGTGCCAGTACCCTGACAGGGGACGGTGAAAAACTGTTTTTT. The chain combines TRBV19 with TRBJ1-4; 8 bases agree with TRBD1. The germline V gene encodes CDR1 LNHDA and CDR2 SQIVND (reference sequence). Trimming took 7 bases from V and 7 from J; bases not matched to a gene: 8. This CDR3 has 14 amino acids. Full variable domain (missing parts from reference TRBV19 and TRBJ1-4): DGGITQSPKYLFRKEGQNVTLSCEQNLNHDAMYWYRQDPGQGLRLIYYSQIVNDFQKGDIAEGYSVSREKKESFPLTVTSAQKNPTAFYLCASTLTGDGEKLFFGSGTQLSVL.

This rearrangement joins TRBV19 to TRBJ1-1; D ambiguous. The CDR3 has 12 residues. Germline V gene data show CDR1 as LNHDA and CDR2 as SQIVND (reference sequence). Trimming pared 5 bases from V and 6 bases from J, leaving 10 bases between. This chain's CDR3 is CASSSSFSEAFF. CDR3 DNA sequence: TGTGCCAGTAGTTCTAGCTTCTCTGAAGCTTTCTTT. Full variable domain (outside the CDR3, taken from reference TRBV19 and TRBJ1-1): DGGITQSPKYLFRKEGQNVTLSCEQNLNHDAMYWYRQDPGQGLRLIYYSQIVNDFQKGDIAEGYSVSREKKESFPLTVTSAQKNPTAFYLCASSSSFSEAFFGQGTRLTVV.

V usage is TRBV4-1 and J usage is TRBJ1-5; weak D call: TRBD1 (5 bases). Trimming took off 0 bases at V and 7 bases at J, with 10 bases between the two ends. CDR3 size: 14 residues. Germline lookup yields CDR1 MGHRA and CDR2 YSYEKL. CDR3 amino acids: CASSQDYRSQPQHF. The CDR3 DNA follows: TGCGCCAGCAGCCAAGATTACAGGTCCCAGCCCCAGCATTTT.

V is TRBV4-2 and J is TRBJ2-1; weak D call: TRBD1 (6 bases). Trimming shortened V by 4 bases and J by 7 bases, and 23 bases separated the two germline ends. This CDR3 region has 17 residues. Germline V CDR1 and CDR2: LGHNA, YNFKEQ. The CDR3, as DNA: TGTGCCAGCAGCCGGGACCCGTCCGAAGGGGGATCTAATGAGCAGTTCTTC. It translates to CASSRDPSEGGSNEQFF.

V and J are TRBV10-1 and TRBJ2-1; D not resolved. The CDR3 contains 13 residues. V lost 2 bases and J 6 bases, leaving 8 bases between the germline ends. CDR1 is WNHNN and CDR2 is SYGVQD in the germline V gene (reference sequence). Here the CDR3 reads CASSETLSNEQFF. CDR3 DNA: TGCGCCAGCAGTGAGACTTTGAGCAATGAGCAGTTCTTC.

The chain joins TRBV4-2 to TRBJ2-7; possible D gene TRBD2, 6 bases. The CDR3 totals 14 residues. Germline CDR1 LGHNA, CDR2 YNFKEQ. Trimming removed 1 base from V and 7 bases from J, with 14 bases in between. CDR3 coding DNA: TGTGCCAGCAGCCAAGTAGCGGCGGACCGAGAGCAGTACTTC. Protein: CASSQVAADREQYF.

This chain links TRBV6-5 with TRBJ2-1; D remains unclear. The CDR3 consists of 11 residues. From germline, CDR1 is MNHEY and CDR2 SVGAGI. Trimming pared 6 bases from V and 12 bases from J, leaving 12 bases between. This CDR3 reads CASRNSLGQFF. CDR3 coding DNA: TGTGCCAGCAGAAATAGTCTTGGGCAGTTCTTC.